This TCR beta chain was documented in a study of blood T cell repertoires in COVID-19. In the study overall: Acute-phase and convalescent COVID-19 samples originated in the United States, Italy and Spain. The analysed material was cDNA or gDNA that came from T cells, B-cell-depleted T cells, or PBMCs.

Study processing details: Quantification of nucleated cells was approximated via reference gene primer amplification. Data came from immunoSEQ multiplex PCR; TCRdb stores just in-frame clones and leaves some out. Clonal size and the V and J genes are those of that table, whereas D and trimming came from the DNA. The sample lists roughly 190,000 clones; 75% to 90% were seen once. This clone showed up just once. V lost 7 bases to trimming and J lost 7 bases; unmatched junction nucleotides: 8. The CDR3 runs 14 residues. Germline V gives CDR1 LNHDA, CDR2 SQIVND (reference sequence). Sequenced input: peripheral blood. The sequence derives from a woman aged 55-69 years with acute or convalescent COVID-19. V and J are TRBV19 and TRBJ1-4; 8 nucleotides match TRBD1. The CDR3: CASISGTGGEKLFF. The DNA for the CDR3 is TGTGCCAGTATTTCCGGGACAGGAGGTGAAAAACTGTTTTTT.